This T cell receptor beta chain was captured in a study of blood T cell repertoires in COVID-19. CDR3 size: 14 residues. From germline, CDR1 is LGHDT and CDR2 YNNKEL (reference sequence). The V gene lost 1 base and the J gene lost 1 base, with 7 bases spanning the gap. Authors' methods: Amplification with reference gene primers provided the estimates of nucleated cell counts. Libraries were prepared by immunoSEQ multiplex PCR; TCRdb keeps only in-frame clonotypes and omits some of them. V, J and clone size are those of that table, while D and trimming were read from the DNA. The data show under 250,000 clones, around nine tenths seen once. The Seattle patients joined while their infection was active and were tracked longitudinally afterward.

The source is a man in his 60s with COVID-19, enrolled during active disease. Sequenced material: peripheral blood. This chain connects TRBV3-1 (or the pseudogene TRBV3-2) to TRBJ1-1; D remains unclear. The CDR3 DNA follows: TGTGCCAGCAGCCAAGCCCCAGAGAACACTGAAGCTTTCTTT. Its protein is CASSQAPENTEAFF.